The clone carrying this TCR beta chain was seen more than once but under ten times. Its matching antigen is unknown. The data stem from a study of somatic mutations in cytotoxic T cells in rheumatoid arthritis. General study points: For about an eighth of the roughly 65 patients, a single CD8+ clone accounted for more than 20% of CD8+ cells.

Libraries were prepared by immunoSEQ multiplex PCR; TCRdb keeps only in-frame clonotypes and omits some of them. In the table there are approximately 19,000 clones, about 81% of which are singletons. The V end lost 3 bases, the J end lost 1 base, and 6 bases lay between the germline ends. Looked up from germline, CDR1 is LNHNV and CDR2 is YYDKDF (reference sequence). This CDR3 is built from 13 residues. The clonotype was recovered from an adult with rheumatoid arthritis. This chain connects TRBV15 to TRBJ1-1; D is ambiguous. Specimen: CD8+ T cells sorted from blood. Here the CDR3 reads CATSSSRNTEAFF. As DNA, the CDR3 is TGTGCCACCAGCAGTTCCCGGAACACTGAAGCTTTCTTT. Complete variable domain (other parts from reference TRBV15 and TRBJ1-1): DAMVIQNPRYQVTQFGKPVTLSCSQTLNHNVMYWYQQKSSQAPKLLFHYYDKDFNNEADTPDNFQSRRPNTSFCFLDIRSPGLGDTAMYLCATSSSRNTEAFFGQGTRLTVV.